This T cell receptor (beta chain) appears in the sequencing data of a study of type 1 regulatory T cells. On this clonotype itself: The antigen is unknown.

V shed 7 bases and J 5 bases; nucleotides not matched to a gene: 5. This CDR3 is built from 13 residues. Germline V gene sequence: CDR1 SGHRS, CDR2 YFSETQ. TCRdb processed the reads anew with MiXCR; each CDR3 protein has one entry. The top ten hold approximately 8% of the sample, which has approximately 43,000 distinct CDR3 sequences, 10% to 15% seen once. This receptor was taken from a human donor in good health. The chain is built from TRBV5-1 and TRBJ2-1, with 8 bases aligning to TRBD2. The material sequenced was cultured non-Tr1 T cells, either the whole culture or a sorted T cell fraction (not recorded which). The CDR3 here is CASVGGRHNEQFF. CDR3 sequence (DNA): TGCGCCAGCGTTGGCGGGAGGCACAATGAGCAGTTCTTC.